This T cell receptor (beta chain) was documented in a study of cytomegalovirus exposure and HLA in healthy donors. The PCR ran on 60 Vbeta and 13 Jbeta primers. In the authors' workflow: Counted up in a later analysis, unique TCR beta chains came to approximately 77 million, with around 9.9 million shared. The assay was immunoSEQ multiplex PCR, and TCRdb's table has in-frame clones only and misses some. Clone size and the V and J calls come from that table; the DNA yielded D and trimming. The table shows about 98,000 clones, with less than 70% occurring only once. The CDR3 covers 14 residues. CDR1 and CDR2 from the germline V gene are MNHNS and SASEGT. Trimming cost V 3 bases and J 4 bases; bases outside gene matches: 4.

The sequenced sample consisted of PBMCs. This clonotype was obtained from a female donor in good health and CMV-seronegative. This chain joins TRBV6-1 and TRBJ2-3; 7 positions agree with TRBD2. The CDR3 sequence: CASSDSGGADTQYF. The DNA for the CDR3 is TGTGCCAGCAGTGATTCGGGAGGTGCAGATACGCAGTATTTT.